Shown below are 26 T cell receptor beta chains from a single sample sequenced in a study of T-cell memory formation after mild COVID-19. Each CDR3 protein is one row after TCRdb ran MiXCR on the 5' RACE reads. The sample shows a few hundred thousand distinct CDR3 sequences, roughly a fifth of them seen only once. Sequencing was performed on PBMCs or a T cell subset sorted from them (not recorded which). The origin of the receptors is an adult woman who had mild COVID-19 (a few samples of this study predate the infection). Cell type and time point are not known.

This clonotype has a handful of counts. The chain is built from TRBV5-1 and TRBJ2-7, with TRBD1 identical over 7 bases. The CDR3 is 14 amino acids. CDR1 is SGHRS and CDR2 is YFSETQ in the germline V gene. V gave up 3 bases and J gave up 6 bases; unmatched junction bases: 9. CDR3 amino acids: CASSWGTVPGEQYF. CDR3 DNA sequence: TGCGCCAGCAGCTGGGGGACAGTCCCTGGCGAGCAGTACTTC.

V gene TRBV7-9 combines with J gene TRBJ1-4; weak D call: TRBD1 (5 bases). Germline CDR1 SEHNR, CDR2 FQNEAQ (reference sequence). The CDR3 covers 18 residues. V shed 8 bases and J shed 0 bases, with 22 bases lying between them. The CDR3 sequence: CASGSRIPDSATNEKLFF. The CDR3 nucleotides read TGTGCCAGCGGCTCCCGCATCCCAGACAGTGCAACTAATGAAAAACTGTTTTTT.

In this sample, this clonotype turned up once. The gene calls are TRBV5-4 and TRBJ1-4; weak D call: TRBD1 (6 bases). Germline V gives CDR1 SGHNT, CDR2 YYREEE (reference sequence). V gave up 0 bases and J gave up 6 bases, with 12 bases separating them. The CDR3 has 15 amino acids. In DNA, the CDR3 is TGTGCCAGCAGCTTGGCCGGGGGGGCGTATGAAAAACTGTTTTTT. It codes for CASSLAGGAYEKLFF.

This clonotype occurred a few times. The V and J genes are TRBV25-1 and TRBJ2-5; 9 bases align to TRBD2. The length of the CDR3 is 14 residues. Germline lookup yields CDR1 MGHDK and CDR2 SYGVNS. The ends lost 8 bases at V and 1 base at J; junction bases unmatched: 5. The CDR3 sequence: CASGVSGSQETQYF. The CDR3, as DNA: TGTGCCAGCGGGGTTAGCGGGAGCCAAGAGACCCAGTACTTC.

A few counts support this clonotype. This sequence joins TRBV9 and TRBJ2-3; 12 nucleotides line up with TRBD2. This CDR3 is built from 18 residues. Germline assignment: CDR1 SGDLS and CDR2 YYNGEE. Unmatched junction bases numbered 7, after V lost 0 bases and J lost 2 bases. The CDR3 sequence is CASSVVASGGASTDTQYF. For the CDR3, the DNA is TGTGCCAGCAGCGTAGTGGCTAGCGGGGGGGCTTCCACAGATACGCAGTATTTT.

This clonotype was detected only a few times. This rearrangement joins TRBV10-3 to TRBJ2-5; a possible D gene is TRBD2 (6 bases). V lost 6 bases, J lost 3 bases, and 11 bases lay in between. Germline V gives CDR1 ENHRY, CDR2 SYGVKD. This CDR3 has 13 amino acids. DNA of the CDR3: TGTGCCATCAGCATAGCGGAAAAAGAGACCCAGTACTTC. This sequence encodes CAISIAEKETQYF.

This clonotype came up many times. The chain joins TRBV3-1 to TRBJ2-5; 13 positions match TRBD2. This CDR3 spans 17 amino acids. V trimming: 3 bases; J trimming: 5 bases; junction bases outside the gene matches: 9. Per germline, CDR1 LGHDT and CDR2 YNNKEL (reference sequence). The CDR3 reads CASSQSGLAGYAETQYF. The CDR3 coding sequence is TGTGCCAGCAGCCAGTCGGGACTAGCGGGATACGCGGAGACCCAGTACTTC.

The rearrangement uses TRBV5-1 and TRBJ2-1; 10 bases agree with TRBD2. Per the germline V gene, CDR1 is SGHRS and CDR2 is YFSETQ. This CDR3 spans 18 amino acids. With 0 bases clipped from V and 0 bases from J, the junction kept 6 bases outside the gene matches. CDR3: CASSLALAGEPSYNEQFF. The CDR3 nucleotides are TGCGCCAGCAGCTTGGCTCTAGCGGGGGAACCCTCCTACAATGAGCAGTTCTTC. The variable domain in full, completed from reference TRBV5-1 and TRBJ2-1, reads KAGVTQTPRYLIKTRGQQVTLSCSPISGHRSVSWYQQTPGQGLQFLFEYFSETQRNKGNFPGRFSGRQFSNSRSEMNVSTLELGDSALYLCASSLALAGEPSYNEQFFGPGTRLTVL.

The chain uses TRBV6-1 and TRBJ2-3, with 11 nucleotides matching TRBD1. CDR3 size: 12 residues. Germline CDR1 is MNHNS and CDR2 is SASEGT. The CDR3 spells CAAGTGGDTQYF. The CDR3 DNA reads TGTGCAGCCGGGACAGGGGGAGATACGCAGTATTTT.

The chain is built from TRBV20-1 and TRBJ2-7; maybe TRBD1 (6 bases). The CDR3 contains 14 residues. Trimming cost V 3 bases and J 5 bases, with 17 bases left between them. In germline, CDR1 is DFQATT, CDR2 SNEGSKA (reference sequence). The CDR3 reads CSARDSSRVDEQYF. The CDR3, as DNA: TGCAGTGCTAGGGACAGTTCCCGGGTAGACGAGCAGTACTTC.

This clonotype was counted many times. The rearrangement links TRBV4-1 to TRBJ2-5, with TRBD2 matching over 15 bases. V gave up 4 bases and J gave up 4 bases; unmatched junction bases: 7. This CDR3 is built from 17 residues. In germline, CDR1 is MGHRA, CDR2 YSYEKL. As DNA, the CDR3 is TGCGCCAGCAGCCTCGGACTAGCGGGGGGGCCCGGAGAGACCCAGTACTTC. This translates into CASSLGLAGGPGETQYF.

This clonotype appeared once. The DNA of the CDR3 is TGTGCCAGTAGTATCCCCAGGGCCCGGAGCAATCAGCCCCAGCATTTT. Amino acid sequence: CASSIPRARSNQPQHF. This chain joins TRBV19 and TRBJ1-5; weak D call: TRBD1 (5 bases). Germline loops: CDR1 LNHDA, CDR2 SQIVND (reference sequence). The CDR3 is made up of 16 amino acids. V dropped 3 bases and J dropped 1 base, with 13 bases sitting between them.

In its sample, this clonotype was seen a few times. The V and J genes are TRBV2 and TRBJ1-1; TRBD1 agrees at 11 bases. Germline V lookup: CDR1 SNHLY, CDR2 FYNNEI. Unmatched junction bases numbered 8, after V lost 7 bases and J lost 4 bases. This CDR3 has 15 residues. The CDR3 DNA sequence: TGTGCCAGCAATGCGGGGGGGACAGGGGGCACTGAAGCTTTCTTT. Translated: CASNAGGTGGTEAFF.

This chain uses TRBV9 with TRBJ1-2; 9 bases align to TRBD1. CDR1 is SGDLS, CDR2 YYNGEE, per germline. This CDR3 is built from 19 residues. V dropped 6 bases and J dropped 0; count of bases not matched to a gene: 18. CDR3 nucleotide sequence: TGTGCCAGCATCGGAACTGGACAGGGGACCACCTTAGCTAACTATGGCTACACCTTC. Residues: CASIGTGQGTTLANYGYTF.

The rearrangement uses TRBV6-2 or TRBV6-3 and TRBJ2-1; 11 bases match TRBD1. J gave up 3 bases and V 5 bases, and 6 bases lay outside the gene matches. From germline, CDR1 is MNHEY and CDR2 SVGEGT. The CDR3 spans 16 residues. CDR3 amino acids: CASSRTGTGGYNEQFF. Written as DNA, the CDR3 is TGTGCCAGCAGTCGCACCGGGACAGGGGGCTACAATGAGCAGTTCTTC.

This chain uses TRBV6-2 or TRBV6-3 with TRBJ1-2, with 9 bases aligning to TRBD1. Germline V gives CDR1 MNHEY, CDR2 SVGEGT. The V gene end was trimmed by 6 bases and the J gene end by 5 bases; junction bases not matched to a gene: 10. CDR3 length equals 15 residues. CDR3 DNA sequence: TGTGCCAGCAGGGAGGACGGGACAGGGTTGTATGGCTACACCTTC. This gives the protein CASREDGTGLYGYTF.

In its sample, this clonotype was seen a few times. The chain recombines TRBV15 with TRBJ2-6; D is unclear. This CDR3 has 19 amino acids. Between the trimmed V and J ends, which lost 0 bases and 0 bases, there was a span of 15 bases. Germline V gene sequence: CDR1 LNHNV, CDR2 YYDKDF (reference sequence). CDR3 amino acids: CATSRDHVRTFSGANVLTF. CDR3 sequence (DNA): TGTGCCACCAGCAGAGATCATGTCAGGACCTTCTCTGGGGCCAACGTCCTGACTTTC.

A few counts support this clonotype. The V gene is TRBV24-1, the J gene TRBJ2-2; 9 nucleotides match TRBD1. Germline V gene sequence: CDR1 KGHDR, CDR2 SFDVKD. The CDR3 covers 16 residues. V lost 7 bases to trimming and J lost 1 base; unmatched junction nucleotides: 6. CDR3 in DNA: TGTGCCACCAGCGCTAAGGGACAGGGGAACACCGGGGAGCTGTTTTTT. This encodes CATSAKGQGNTGELFF.

The chain uses TRBV5-1 and TRBJ1-2; a weak D match, TRBD1 (5 bases). CDR1 and CDR2 (germline): SGHRS, YFSETQ. Trimming left V 2 bases short and J 6 bases short, with 17 bases between. The CDR3 is made up of 15 amino acids. The CDR3 protein is CASSLLDAGSHGYTF. The CDR3 coding sequence is TGCGCCAGCAGCTTACTGGACGCAGGGAGCCATGGCTACACCTTC.

Many counts were recorded for this clonotype. The rearrangement uses TRBV19 and TRBJ1-2; no clear D gene. V was pared by 5 bases and J by 3 bases, with 4 bases between. This CDR3 is built from 11 residues. Germline V gene lookup returns CDR1 LNHDA and CDR2 SQIVND (reference sequence). In nucleotides, the CDR3 is TGTGCCAGTAGTTCCGACTATGGCTACACCTTC. It specifies CASSSDYGYTF.

A few counts support this clonotype. The chain recombines TRBV5-1 with TRBJ2-1, with 12 bases lining up with TRBD2. CDR1 is SGHRS and CDR2 is YFSETQ in the germline V gene. This CDR3 has 16 amino acids. CDR3 DNA sequence: TGCGCTTCTACCGGGGGACTAGCGGGCGTCTACAATGAGCAGTTCTTC. Translated, it gives CASTGGLAGVYNEQFF.

This clonotype was detected a few times. The rearrangement joins TRBV5-4 to TRBJ2-3, with TRBD2 matching 7 bases. Trimming took 9 bases from V and 0 from J; bases not matched to a gene: 10. The CDR3 totals 15 residues. Germline CDR1 reads SGHNT; CDR2 reads YYREEE (reference sequence). CDR3 loop: CAITSGAESTDTQYF. The CDR3 DNA reads TGTGCCATCACCAGCGGGGCGGAGAGCACAGATACGCAGTATTTT.

The chain carries TRBV29-1 and TRBJ1-1; D is perhaps TRBD1 (5 bases). The germline V and J ends were trimmed by 7 bases and 0 bases, with 12 bases remaining between them. This CDR3 spans 13 amino acids. CDR1 and CDR2 (germline): SQVTM, ANQGSEA. Here the CDR3 reads CSGGGDLNTEAFF. CDR3 sequence (DNA): TGCAGCGGGGGTGGGGACCTGAACACTGAAGCTTTCTTT.

The chain joins TRBV6-2 or TRBV6-3 to TRBJ2-3; 12 bases match TRBD2. This CDR3 spans 16 amino acids. Trimming took 6 bases from V and 3 from J; bases not matched to a gene: 7. Looked up from germline, CDR1 is MNHEY and CDR2 is SVGEGT. CDR3 DNA sequence: TGTGCCAGCAGGGGCCCTAGCGGGGGGGTGACAGATACGCAGTATTTT. Protein sequence: CASRGPSGGVTDTQYF.

V usage is TRBV20-1 and J usage is TRBJ2-4, with D maybe TRBD1 (6 bases). Per germline, CDR1 DFQATT and CDR2 SNEGSKA (reference sequence). CDR3 length: 15 residues. V was shortened by 4 bases and J by 2 bases, with 15 bases between the two germline ends. Here the CDR3 reads CSATYRVRSKNIQYF. The CDR3 DNA reads as TGCAGTGCTACCTACAGGGTCAGGTCCAAAAACATTCAGTACTTC.

Written as DNA, the CDR3 is TGTGCCAGCAGACCGTTCTCGGGCGGAAATAGCAATCAGCCCCAGCATTTT. Encoded protein: CASRPFSGGNSNQPQHF. The chain carries TRBV6-2 or TRBV6-3 and TRBJ1-5; D is unclear. The germline V gene has CDR1 MNHEY and CDR2 SVGEGT. Trimming left V 6 bases short and J 0 bases short, with 18 bases between. The CDR3 runs to 17 residues.